This T cell receptor beta chain was observed in a study of Graves' ophthalmopathy and Graves' hyperthyroidism. CDR1 and CDR2 from the germline V gene are SGHAT and FQNNGV. The V end lost 4 bases, the J end lost 0 bases, and 13 bases lay between the germline ends. CDR3 length: 15 residues. Worth noting for this clonotype: Its target is not known.

RNA transcripts yielded amplified TCR beta CDR3 regions. An initial RT-PCR round employing HTBI primers preceded a second-round multiplex PCR. TCRdb reanalysed the multiplex PCR reads using MiXCR and keeps one entry per CDR3 protein. The data contain hundreds of thousands of distinct CDR3 sequences, approximately 42% of them singletons. Findings and caveats of the study: Blood was where most expanded thyroid clonotypes above 0.001 frequency also turned up.

Sequencing was done on a sample of peripheral blood. The chain is built from TRBV11-2 and TRBJ2-7; D may be TRBD2 (6 bases). This clonotype was sampled from an adult man with Graves' ophthalmopathy. The CDR3 here is CASSSGETPSYEQYF. DNA for the CDR3: TGTGCCAGCAGCTCGGGGGAGACGCCCTCCTACGAGCAGTACTTC.